A single sample gave rise to the 25 T cell receptor beta chains below, sequenced in a study of cytotoxic CD8 clonotypes in ibrutinib-treated CLL. Measured with immunoSEQ multiplex PCR; TCRdb has only the in-frame clones, and not every one. The sample yields 20,000 to 30,000 clones, approximately 72% seen once. The material was PBMCs, obtained before ibrutinib treatment. The receptors come from a human donor with chronic lymphocytic leukemia.

The chain employs TRBV28 and TRBJ2-6; no firm D call. With 6 bases removed from V and 0 bases from J, the gap between germline ends came to 9 bases. Germline V CDR1 and CDR2: MDHEN, SYDVKM. This CDR3 comprises 15 residues. The CDR3, as DNA: TGTGCCAGCAGCCCTGGGTTCTCTGGGGCCAACGTCCTGACTTTC. Residues: CASSPGFSGANVLTF.

This clone was seen a single time. The chain links TRBV5-1 to TRBJ2-1; D is possibly TRBD1 (5 bases). The ends were cut back, 2 bases at V and 4 bases at J, with 13 bases in the middle. Germline assignment: CDR1 SGHRS and CDR2 YFSETQ. The CDR3 is made up of 15 amino acids. Here the CDR3 DNA reads TGCGCCAGCAGCTTTGACAGTTCCTCTTACAATGAGCAGTTCTTC. Translated: CASSFDSSSYNEQFF.

In this sample, this clone turned up once. The chain couples TRBV4-3 to TRBJ2-7; 8 nucleotides match TRBD1. Unmatched junction bases numbered 2, after V lost 0 bases and J lost 1 base. Germline V gene data show CDR1 as LGHNA and CDR2 as YSLEER. This CDR3 has 15 amino acids. The CDR3 nucleotides read TGCGCCAGCAGCCAAGACAGGGGGCCGTCCTACGAGCAGTACTTC. Protein: CASSQDRGPSYEQYF.

Only a few counts were recorded for this clone. The CDR3 sequence is CASSPPSGSQYEQFF. The CDR3 nucleotides read TGTGCCAGCTCACCACCTAGCGGGAGTCAGTATGAGCAGTTCTTC. The genes are TRBV18 and TRBJ2-1; 9 bases are a match to TRBD2. The germline CDR1 and CDR2 sequences are KGHSH and LQKENI. V shed 0 bases and J 8 bases; nucleotides not matched to a gene: 5. This CDR3 spans 15 amino acids.

This clone has a handful of counts. J is TRBJ1-5 and V is TRBV19; D might be TRBD1 (5 bases). The germline gives CDR1 LNHDA, CDR2 SQIVND (reference sequence). The germline V and J ends were trimmed by 8 bases and 6 bases, with 20 bases remaining between them. The CDR3 is made up of 15 amino acids. The CDR3 nucleotides read TGTGCCAGTCTGTCCGGGACCCCTTGGGGTCAGCCCCAGCATTTT. Residues: CASLSGTPWGQPQHF.

This clone was observed a few times. This sequence joins TRBV7-2 and TRBJ2-3; D is possibly TRBD1 (6 bases). The CDR3 totals 13 residues. Deletions cut 7 bases from V and 11 bases from J, with 19 bases between. Germline values: CDR1 SGHTA, CDR2 FQGNSA. CDR3 residues: CASTPAGVGRQYF. The DNA for the CDR3 is TGTGCCAGCACCCCCGCAGGGGTCGGCAGGCAGTATTTT.

This clone was counted a single time. The rearrangement links TRBV21-1 to TRBJ2-7; the table assigns TRBD2, which was not confirmed against the DNA. TRBV21-1 is given as a pseudogene. The CDR3 length is 15 residues. In DNA, the CDR3 is TGTGCCAGCAGCCCCGGGAGGTCGAAGGTCCACGAGCAGTACTTC. Amino acid sequence: CASSPGRSKVHEQYF.

The rearrangement joins TRBV29-1 to TRBJ2-3, with no clear D. The length of the CDR3 is 12 residues. Looked up from germline, CDR1 is SQVTM and CDR2 is ANQGSEA. V dropped 3 bases and J dropped 2 bases, with 6 bases sitting between them. The CDR3 bases are TGCAGCGTTGAGTCCCCCACAGATACGCAGTATTTT. It yields the protein CSVESPTDTQYF.

The rearrangement links TRBV5-4 to TRBJ2-2; tentative D call: TRBD2 (5 bases). Trimming left V 1 base short and J 5 bases short, with 9 bases between. The CDR3 runs to 14 residues. The germline V gene has CDR1 SGHNT and CDR2 YYREEE (reference sequence). This CDR3 is CASSLSSVTGELFF. CDR3 bases: TGTGCCAGCAGCTTGAGTAGCGTGACCGGGGAGCTGTTTTTT.

This sequence joins TRBV11-3 and TRBJ2-3; 7 bases are a match to TRBD2. The CDR3 length is 15 residues. CDR1 and CDR2 from the germline V gene are SGHNT and YENEEA. Unmatched junction bases numbered 5, after V lost 5 bases and J lost 0 bases. CDR3 coding DNA: TGTGCCAGCAGCCCGGGAGGCGGTAGCACAGATACGCAGTATTTT. Protein sequence: CASSPGGGSTDTQYF.

The chain joins TRBV19 to TRBJ1-1, with a tentative D call TRBD1 (5 bases). Germline V gives CDR1 LNHDA, CDR2 SQIVND (reference sequence). This CDR3 has 13 amino acids. Deletions cut 5 bases from V and 5 bases from J, with 12 bases between. CDR3 region: CASSQTRGTEAFF. CDR3 in DNA: TGTGCCAGTAGTCAAACGCGGGGGACTGAAGCTTTCTTT.

The rearrangement links TRBV19 to TRBJ2-1; 10 nucleotides match TRBD1. Looked up from germline, CDR1 is LNHDA and CDR2 is SQIVND (reference sequence). The CDR3 covers 14 residues. V lost 8 bases, J lost 8 bases, and 9 bases stayed unmatched. The CDR3 protein is CASGDRGSSDEQFF. The CDR3 nucleotides are TGTGCCAGTGGGGACAGGGGATCGAGCGATGAGCAGTTCTTC. The full variable domain, in which reference TRBV19 and TRBJ2-1 provide the parts outside the CDR3, is DGGITQSPKYLFRKEGQNVTLSCEQNLNHDAMYWYRQDPGQGLRLIYYSQIVNDFQKGDIAEGYSVSREKKESFPLTVTSAQKNPTAFYLCASGDRGSSDEQFFGPGTRLTVL.

This clone was detected only once. For the CDR3, the DNA is TGTGCCACCACCCGGGCCGAGGGGATCTCCTACGAGCAGTACTTC. It codes for CATTRAEGISYEQYF. The chain links TRBV19 to TRBJ2-7; D assignment may be TRBD1 or TRBD2 (5 bases each). Germline V gene data show CDR1 as LNHDA and CDR2 as SQIVND (reference sequence). The ends were cut back, 10 bases at V and 0 bases at J, with 19 bases in the middle. The CDR3 consists of 15 residues.

This clone has a handful of counts. This chain links TRBV7-9 with TRBJ1-1, with D unresolved. CDR1 is SEHNR and CDR2 is FQNEAQ in the germline V gene (reference sequence). This CDR3 is built from 16 residues. Trimming removed 4 bases at V and 4 bases at J, with 19 bases between. The CDR3 DNA follows: TGTGCCAGCAGCTGGGAATTGACCGGGTCCGGCACTGAAGCTTTCTTT. Translation gives CASSWELTGSGTEAFF.

This rearrangement joins TRBV21-1 to TRBJ2-7. TRBV21-1 is shown as a pseudogene. The CDR3 has 14 amino acids. CDR3 nucleotide sequence: TGTGCCAGCAGCAATCAGCGGACAACCTACGAGCAGTACTTC. This codes for CASSNQRTTYEQYF.

This clone was detected a few times. The chain employs TRBV6-4 and TRBJ1-2; 7 nucleotides match TRBD1. The CDR3 consists of 15 residues. Germline loops: CDR1 MRHNA, CDR2 SNTAGT. Losses at the gene ends were 5 bases for V and 8 bases for J; bases not matched to a gene: 14. The CDR3 DNA reads as TGTGCCAGCAGTCCATTACAGGGGAGAGGTGGGGGCTACACCTTC. This encodes CASSPLQGRGGGYTF.

Turning to this clone: The limits of the CDR3 on the DNA are not certain, so only TCRdb's listed CDR3 is given. The chain has TRBV21-1 and TRBJ1-3. TRBV21-1 is termed a pseudogene. Ends included, the CDR3 has 18 residues. CDR3 in amino acids: CASPPYLVGTGSGNTIYF.

A few counts support this clone. CDR3 protein: CASSLALPGRGSEAFF. The CDR3 DNA is TGTGCCAGCAGCTTAGCCCTCCCTGGACGGGGGTCGGAAGCTTTCTTT. This chain connects TRBV11-2 to TRBJ1-1, with a weak D call TRBD1 (5 bases). The CDR3 extends over 16 amino acids. The V gene lost 1 base and the J gene lost 8 bases, with 20 bases spanning the gap. Germline V gene lookup returns CDR1 SGHAT and CDR2 FQNNGV.

This clone showed up just a few times. The chain couples TRBV28 to TRBJ1-5, with a possible D match to TRBD1 (6 bases). Trimming shortened V by 8 bases and J by 7 bases, and 18 bases separated the two germline ends. CDR1 MDHEN and CDR2 SYDVKM come from the germline V gene. The CDR3 has 14 residues. CDR3 nucleotides: TGTGCCAGCGGCCTAACAGGGTATCGGCAGCCCCAGCATTTT. It is translated as CASGLTGYRQPQHF. The full variable domain, with the rest looked up from reference TRBV28 and TRBJ1-5, is DVKVTQSSRYLVKRTGEKVFLECVQDMDHENMFWYRQDPGLGLRLIYFSYDVKMKEKGDIPEGYSVSREKKERFSLILESASTNQTSMYLCASGLTGYRQPQHFGDGTRLSIL.

The J gene is TRBJ2-6, the V gene TRBV19; TRBD2 might be the D (5 bases). The CDR3 spans 18 residues. V was pared by 5 bases and J by 1 base, with 18 bases between. Germline loops: CDR1 LNHDA, CDR2 SQIVND (reference sequence). The CDR3 coding sequence is TGTGCCAGTAGTTCGACCGGGGTGGCCTTATCTGGGGCCAACGTCCTGACTTTC. Translated, it gives CASSSTGVALSGANVLTF.

This clone was counted a few times. V usage is TRBV9 and J usage is TRBJ2-2, with D possibly matching TRBD2 (6 bases). Trimming stripped 0 bases from V and 5 bases from J, with 14 bases between. The CDR3 runs to 16 residues. The germline V gene has CDR1 SGDLS and CDR2 YYNGEE. CDR3 in DNA: TGTGCCAGCAGCGTAGAAGCTCTAGCGAGGACCGGGGAGCTGTTTTTT. Translating it yields CASSVEALARTGELFF.

V usage is TRBV7-9 and J usage is TRBJ2-7, with TRBD2 identical over 9 bases. V trimming: 1 base; J trimming: 1 base; junction bases outside the gene matches: 5. From germline, CDR1 is SEHNR and CDR2 FQNEAQ (reference sequence). CDR3 length: 16 amino acids. CDR3 protein: CASSLVGSGSSYEQYF. DNA for the CDR3: TGTGCCAGCAGCTTAGTTGGTAGCGGGAGTTCCTACGAGCAGTACTTC. Full variable domain (outside the CDR3, taken from reference TRBV7-9 and TRBJ2-7): DTGVSQNPRHKITKRGQNVTFRCDPISEHNRLYWYRQTLGQGPEFLTYFQNEAQLEKSRLLSDRFSAERPKGSFSTLEIQRTEQGDSAMYLCASSLVGSGSSYEQYFGPGTRLTVT.

The chain combines TRBV30 with TRBJ2-5; 8 bases align to TRBD2. CDR1 is GTSNPN, CDR2 SVGIG, per germline (reference sequence). CDR3 length equals 14 residues. V shed 3 bases, J shed 2 bases, and the junction held 5 bases outside the gene matches. The CDR3 DNA sequence: TGTGCCTGGAGCCCGGCTAGCGGGCAAGAGACCCAGTACTTC. This translates into CAWSPASGQETQYF.

The rearrangement links TRBV5-4 to TRBJ2-3; D unclear. Germline CDR1 and CDR2: SGHNT and YYREEE (reference sequence). This CDR3 is built from 14 residues. Trimming pared 5 bases from V and 0 bases from J, leaving 10 bases between. DNA of the CDR3: TGTGCCAGCAGAGTGGGAACTAGCACAGATACGCAGTATTTT. It translates to CASRVGTSTDTQYF.

The chain links TRBV5-1 to TRBJ2-3; unclear D gene. Trimming pared 0 bases from V and 0 bases from J, leaving 8 bases between. Germline V CDR1 and CDR2: SGHRS, YFSETQ. The CDR3 totals 15 residues. The CDR3 region is CASSLDSPSTDTQYF. CDR3 bases: TGCGCCAGCAGCTTGGACAGCCCTAGCACAGATACGCAGTATTTT. The full variable domain, rest sourced from reference TRBV5-1 and TRBJ2-3, is KAGVTQTPRYLIKTRGQQVTLSCSPISGHRSVSWYQQTPGQGLQFLFEYFSETQRNKGNFPGRFSGRQFSNSRSEMNVSTLELGDSALYLCASSLDSPSTDTQYFGPGTRLTVL.